This entry lists 6 T cell receptor beta chains sequenced from one sample in a study of cytomegalovirus exposure and HLA in healthy donors. The PCR was carried out with 60 Vbeta primers and 13 Jbeta primers. Assay used: immunoSEQ multiplex PCR; TCRdb lists only in-frame clones, some missing. The sample includes approximately 150,000 clones, roughly 79% seen only once; the top ten take 5.5% to 7.5%. Specimen: PBMCs. The origin of the receptors is a woman aged 40 to 50 in good health and CMV-seropositive.

The chain uses TRBV2 and TRBJ1-1; D not resolved. Germline V gene sequence: CDR1 SNHLY, CDR2 FYNNEI. The V gene lost 6 bases and the J gene lost 1 base, with 12 bases spanning the gap. The CDR3 is 14 amino acids. The CDR3 bases are TGTGCCAGCAGGCCGACTGAGTCGAACACTGAAGCTTTCTTT. It yields the protein CASRPTESNTEAFF. The full variable domain, completed using reference TRBV2 and TRBJ1-1, is EPEVTQTPSHQVTQMGQEVILRCVPISNHLYFYWYRQILGQKVEFLVSFYNNEISEKSEIFDDQFSVERPDGSNFTLKIRSTKLEDSAMYFCASRPTESNTEAFFGQGTRLTVV.

V and J are TRBV6-1 and TRBJ2-7; 8 nucleotides align to TRBD2. The V gene end was trimmed by 5 bases and the J gene end by 3 bases; junction bases not matched to a gene: 6. CDR1 MNHNS and CDR2 SASEGT come from the germline V gene. The CDR3 is 14 residues long. The CDR3 here is CASSYLAGGYEQYF. In DNA form, the CDR3 reads TGTGCCAGCAGTTATCTAGCGGGTGGCTACGAGCAGTACTTC.

This clone was detected only a few times. V gene TRBV30 combines with J gene TRBJ1-6; no clear D gene. The CDR3 has 13 amino acids. Germline-derived CDR1 and CDR2 are GTSNPN and SVGIG (reference sequence). Trimming shortened V by 4 bases and J by 7 bases, and 11 bases separated the two germline ends. CDR3 coding DNA: TGTGCCTGGATGCCCAGTTACAATTCACCCCTCCACTTT. Residues: CAWMPSYNSPLHF.

The J gene is TRBJ2-1, the V gene TRBV2, with a possible D match to TRBD2 (6 bases). Germline assignment: CDR1 SNHLY and CDR2 FYNNEI. V gave up 2 bases and J gave up 0 bases, with 11 bases separating them. CDR3 size: 16 residues. DNA of the CDR3: TGTGCCAGCAGTGAACAACAGACTAGCTCCTACAATGAGCAGTTCTTC. The encoded protein is CASSEQQTSSYNEQFF.

For the CDR3, the DNA is TGCGCCAGCAGCCGTTCGACAGGGGGCTATGGCACCATATATTTT. Encoded protein: CASSRSTGGYGTIYF. J is TRBJ1-3 and V is TRBV5-1, with TRBD1 matching 10 bases. The junction had 10 bases not matched to a gene; V was cut back by 4 bases and J by 9 bases. This CDR3 comprises 15 residues. The germline CDR1 and CDR2 sequences are SGHRS and YFSETQ.

This sequence joins TRBV9 and TRBJ2-7; D gene uncertain. Between the trimmed V and J ends, which lost 0 bases and 1 base, there was a span of 5 bases. This CDR3 has 13 residues. Germline V gene lookup returns CDR1 SGDLS and CDR2 YYNGEE. CDR3 residues: CASSVGPSYEQYF. CDR3 bases: TGTGCCAGCAGCGTAGGTCCTTCCTACGAGCAGTACTTC.